These 21 T cell receptor beta chains came from one sample sequenced in a study of T cell responses to AZD1222 COVID-19 vaccine. Produced via immunoSEQ multiplex PCR; TCRdb's table is partial and in-frame only. The profile covers about 150,000 clones, with 90% appearing a single time and about 3.3% taken by the ten largest. The sequencing here drew on peripheral blood, taken 28 days after the second AZD1222 dose. The source of these receptors is an adult who received the AZD1222 COVID-19 vaccine.

In this sample, this clone turned up once. CDR3 loop: CASSISVQGVSNQPQHF. The CDR3, as DNA: TGTGCCAGTAGTATAAGCGTACAGGGCGTTAGCAATCAGCCCCAGCATTTT. This chain uses TRBV19 with TRBJ1-5; D may be TRBD1 (6 bases). In germline, CDR1 is LNHDA, CDR2 SQIVND (reference sequence). The germline V and J ends were trimmed by 2 bases and 0 bases, with 14 bases remaining between them. The CDR3 totals 17 residues.

The CDR3 DNA is TGTGCCAGCAGCAAGGACACCTACTCCTACGAGCAGTACTTC. Protein: CASSKDTYSYEQYF. The rearrangement joins TRBV5-4 to TRBJ2-7; D is possibly TRBD1 (5 bases). Germline assignment: CDR1 SGHNT and CDR2 YYREEE (reference sequence). CDR3 length equals 14 residues. Trimming took off 4 bases at V and 0 bases at J, with 11 bases between the two ends.

As DNA, the CDR3 is TGTGCCAGCAGCTTCAGGGGCGACACCATATATTTT. As protein: CASSFRGDTIYF. The genes are TRBV7-2 and TRBJ1-3; D is perhaps TRBD1 (6 bases). The CDR3 spans 12 residues. V was pared by 3 bases and J by 8 bases, with 8 bases between. Germline V gene data show CDR1 as SGHTA and CDR2 as FQGNSA. The full variable domain, with the rest looked up from reference TRBV7-2 and TRBJ1-3, is GAGVSQSPSNKVTEKGKDVELRCDPISGHTALYWYRQSLGQGLEFLIYFQGNSAPDKSGLPSDRFSAERTGGSVSTLTIQRTQQEDSAVYLCASSFRGDTIYFGEGSWLTVV.

The chain combines TRBV20-1 with TRBJ2-6; D is unresolved. V lost 3 bases, J lost 0 bases, and 12 bases lay in between. Germline-derived CDR1 and CDR2 are DFQATT and SNEGSKA (reference sequence). The CDR3 is 16 amino acids. CDR3 in DNA: TGCAGTGCTAGTTTCGGCCCCAACTCTGGGGCCAACGTCCTGACTTTC. As protein: CSASFGPNSGANVLTF.

The chain links TRBV3-1 (or the pseudogene TRBV3-2) to TRBJ2-1; TRBD1 matches 7 bases. The V segment lost 0 bases and the J segment 8 bases; nucleotides outside the gene matches: 13. The CDR3 extends over 17 amino acids. CDR1 is LGHDT, CDR2 YNNKEL, per germline (reference sequence). The CDR3 sequence is CASSQDGLRQGLDEQFF. DNA for the CDR3: TGTGCCAGCAGCCAAGATGGGTTGAGACAGGGTCTCGATGAGCAGTTCTTC.

V is TRBV5-4 and J is TRBJ1-1; no firm D call. Germline V CDR1 and CDR2: SGHNT, YYREEE (reference sequence). The CDR3 has 13 residues. Trimming shortened V by 3 bases and J by 0 bases, and 6 bases separated the two germline ends. The CDR3 protein is CASSSVLNTEAFF. Here the CDR3 DNA reads TGTGCCAGCAGCTCCGTGTTGAACACTGAAGCTTTCTTT.

V and J are TRBV2 and TRBJ2-7; no clear D gene. The CDR3 extends over 14 amino acids. From germline, CDR1 is SNHLY and CDR2 FYNNEI. The V and J ends lost 7 bases and 0 bases respectively, with 13 bases between them. The CDR3 loop reads CASKVVRSSYEQYF. DNA of the CDR3: TGTGCCAGCAAGGTGGTCAGAAGCTCCTACGAGCAGTACTTC.

The V gene is TRBV7-8, the J gene TRBJ2-7; D is perhaps TRBD2 (6 bases). Germline CDR1 SGHVS, CDR2 FQNEAQ. Trimming shortened V by 4 bases and J by 0 bases, and 25 bases separated the two germline ends. The length of the CDR3 is 19 residues. The CDR3 coding sequence is TGTGCCAGCAGCTACTTGGACGGAGCGGTGGGACTTAGCTCCTACGAGCAGTACTTC. This codes for CASSYLDGAVGLSSYEQYF.

This chain connects TRBV5-1 to TRBJ2-1, with 12 bases identical to TRBD1. CDR3 length: 13 residues. The germline V gene has CDR1 SGHRS and CDR2 YFSETQ. V was pared by 2 bases and J by 14 bases, with 5 bases of the junction left unmatched. The CDR3 DNA is TGCGCCAGCAGCTTCCGGGACAGGGGGCTTAAGTTCTTC. Protein: CASSFRDRGLKFF.

The sample holds one count of this clone. The chain combines TRBV19 with TRBJ1-1, with D unclear. Trimming cost V 6 bases and J 1 base, with 15 bases left between them. This CDR3 is built from 15 residues. Germline CDR1 LNHDA, CDR2 SQIVND (reference sequence). CDR3 bases: TGTGCCAGTAGAACCCTCGCCCGGGCGAACACTGAAGCTTTCTTT. The encoded protein is CASRTLARANTEAFF. The full variable domain, its missing parts supplied by reference TRBV19 and TRBJ1-1, is DGGITQSPKYLFRKEGQNVTLSCEQNLNHDAMYWYRQDPGQGLRLIYYSQIVNDFQKGDIAEGYSVSREKKESFPLTVTSAQKNPTAFYLCASRTLARANTEAFFGQGTRLTVV.

This chain links TRBV9 with TRBJ1-2; D call uncertain. V was pared by 4 bases and J by 6 bases, with 19 bases between. Per the germline V gene, CDR1 is SGDLS and CDR2 is YYNGEE. The CDR3 length is 15 residues. The CDR3 is CASSPDPHPEDGYTF. Written as DNA, the CDR3 is TGTGCCAGCAGCCCCGACCCCCATCCAGAAGATGGCTACACCTTC.

The genes are TRBV7-9 and TRBJ1-1; D is perhaps TRBD1 (5 bases). V was cut by 3 bases and J by 3 bases, with 14 bases left in between. The CDR3 sequence is 15 residues long. CDR1 and CDR2 (germline): SEHNR, FQNEAQ (reference sequence). The CDR3 loop is CASSFIARGDTEAFF. The CDR3 coding sequence is TGTGCCAGCAGCTTTATCGCCCGGGGGGACACTGAAGCTTTCTTT.

The chain links TRBV14 to TRBJ2-1; maybe TRBD1 (5 bases). This CDR3 contains 13 residues. Germline V gene lookup returns CDR1 SGHDN and CDR2 FVKESK. Trimming removed 1 base from V and 5 bases from J, with 6 bases in between. The CDR3 bases are TGTGCCAGCAGCCAAGTCAGGGACAATGAGCAGTTCTTC. This translates into CASSQVRDNEQFF.

The chain uses TRBV19 and TRBJ2-1; 7 nucleotides agree with TRBD2. This CDR3 has 13 residues. The trim removed 2 bases at V and 10 bases at J, leaving 5 bases unmatched. Germline V gene lookup returns CDR1 LNHDA and CDR2 SQIVND (reference sequence). The CDR3 bases are TGTGCCAGTAGTATACCCCGGCGGGAGGAGCAGTTCTTC. It codes for CASSIPRREEQFF.

This chain connects TRBV4-1 to TRBJ1-1, with D maybe TRBD1 (5 bases). Per germline, CDR1 MGHRA and CDR2 YSYEKL. The V gene lost 4 bases and the J gene lost 4 bases, with 13 bases spanning the gap. The CDR3 runs 14 residues. In DNA form, the CDR3 reads TGCGCCAGCAGCCCCCGTGAAGGGGTCACTGAAGCTTTCTTT. Protein sequence: CASSPREGVTEAFF.

J is TRBJ1-1 and V is TRBV5-4; D is unclear. V dropped 4 bases and J dropped 0 bases, with 10 bases sitting between them. Looked up from germline, CDR1 is SGHNT and CDR2 is YYREEE (reference sequence). There are 14 residues in the CDR3. DNA of the CDR3: TGTGCCAGCAGCATGGGAGGGATGAACACTGAAGCTTTCTTT. Its translation: CASSMGGMNTEAFF.

The chain uses TRBV27 and TRBJ2-7; the D gene is possibly TRBD2 (6 bases). This CDR3 comprises 18 residues. Germline values: CDR1 MNHEY, CDR2 SMNVEV (reference sequence). Trimming took off 6 bases at V and 3 bases at J, with 27 bases between the two ends. CDR3 nucleotides: TGTGCCAGCAGCCTTCAGGCCCCGCGGGACGTTAAGGACTACGAGCAGTACTTC. Its translation: CASSLQAPRDVKDYEQYF.

The V and J genes are TRBV5-1 and TRBJ2-1; 7 nucleotides match TRBD1. Germline CDR1 reads SGHRS; CDR2 reads YFSETQ. The CDR3 sequence is 14 residues long. V shed 3 bases, J shed 4 bases, and the junction held 4 bases outside the gene matches. CDR3 amino acids: CASSWGQIYNEQFF. CDR3 coding DNA: TGCGCCAGCAGCTGGGGACAGATTTACAATGAGCAGTTCTTC.

The chain carries TRBV10-2 and TRBJ2-3; 8 bases are shared with TRBD2. Germline loops: CDR1 WSHSY, CDR2 SAAADI. The junction had 13 bases not matched to a gene; V was cut back by 6 bases and J by 2 bases. The CDR3 covers 17 residues. The CDR3 DNA sequence: TGCGCCAGCAGGGACTGGACTAGCAGCGGAAACACAGATACGCAGTATTTT. Translation gives CASRDWTSSGNTDTQYF.

CDR3 bases: TGCGCCAGCAGCTTCGGCGGGAAGCGCACAGATACGCAGTATTTT. Translated: CASSFGGKRTDTQYF. The chain has TRBV5-1 and TRBJ2-3; TRBD2 is a possible D gene (6 bases). This CDR3 comprises 15 residues. Germline-derived CDR1 and CDR2 are SGHRS and YFSETQ. The V gene lost 2 bases and the J gene lost 1 base, with 11 bases spanning the gap.

The CDR3 loop reads CASSIDLLGEGITEAFF. The DNA for the CDR3 is TGTGCCAGTAGTATAGATCTATTAGGAGAAGGGATCACTGAAGCTTTCTTT. The rearrangement uses TRBV19 and TRBJ1-1; D is uncertain. Looked up from germline, CDR1 is LNHDA and CDR2 is SQIVND (reference sequence). CDR3 length: 17 amino acids. Trimming removed 0 bases from V and 4 bases from J, with 18 bases in between.